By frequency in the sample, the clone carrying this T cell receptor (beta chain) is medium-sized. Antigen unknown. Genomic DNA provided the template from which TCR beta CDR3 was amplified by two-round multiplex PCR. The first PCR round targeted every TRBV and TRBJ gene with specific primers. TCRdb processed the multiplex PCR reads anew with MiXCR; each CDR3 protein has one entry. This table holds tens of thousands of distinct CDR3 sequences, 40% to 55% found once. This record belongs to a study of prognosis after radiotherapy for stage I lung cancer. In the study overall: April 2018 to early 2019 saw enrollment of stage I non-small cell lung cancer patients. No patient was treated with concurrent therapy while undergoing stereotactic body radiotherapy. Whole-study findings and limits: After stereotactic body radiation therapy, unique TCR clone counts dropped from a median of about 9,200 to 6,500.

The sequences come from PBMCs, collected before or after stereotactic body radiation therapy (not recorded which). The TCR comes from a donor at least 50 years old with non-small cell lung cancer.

The CDR3 sequence is CASSEGPIRKAFF. The DNA of the CDR3 is TGTGCCAGCAGTGAAGGTCCCATCCGTAAGGCTTTCTTT. The chain uses TRBV6-1 and TRBJ1-1, with unresolved D. The V gene's germline CDR1 is MNHNS and CDR2 SASEGT. The CDR3 spans 13 residues. Trimming left V 1 base short and J 11 bases short, with 14 bases between.